The entry that follows covers one T cell receptor (beta chain) sequence. Its antigen is currently unknown. The sample belongs to a study of CD8 T cells in ankylosing spondylitis. Study-wide results and caveats: One TCR beta motif, made up of under ten highly homologous variants, appeared characteristic of ankylosing spondylitis blood. Disease-associated clones were reportedly significantly overrepresented in matched ankylosing spondylitis synovial fluid. CD8+ disease-linked clones were present at relatively low frequencies in blood.

As the method for making TCR beta libraries, quantitative 5'-RACE with molecular barcodes was used. TCRdb redid the calling of the 5' RACE reads with MiXCR, one entry per CDR3 protein. Of fewer than 250,000 distinct CDR3 sequences listed, roughly a tenth were seen once; the top ten hold 2% to 3%. Sequencing input: blood, either unsorted or a sorted T cell fraction (not recorded which). The TCR sequence derives from a male donor with ankylosing spondylitis or in good health (not recorded which).

CDR3 sequence (DNA): TGCGCCAGCACCTCGTCCGGGACAGGGAACTCCTACGAGCAGTACTTC. This sequence encodes CASTSSGTGNSYEQYF. V is TRBV10-2 and J is TRBJ2-7, with TRBD1 matching 9 bases. The CDR3 runs 16 residues. With 7 bases clipped from V and 0 bases from J, the junction kept 10 bases outside the gene matches. The V gene's germline CDR1 is WSHSY and CDR2 SAAADI.